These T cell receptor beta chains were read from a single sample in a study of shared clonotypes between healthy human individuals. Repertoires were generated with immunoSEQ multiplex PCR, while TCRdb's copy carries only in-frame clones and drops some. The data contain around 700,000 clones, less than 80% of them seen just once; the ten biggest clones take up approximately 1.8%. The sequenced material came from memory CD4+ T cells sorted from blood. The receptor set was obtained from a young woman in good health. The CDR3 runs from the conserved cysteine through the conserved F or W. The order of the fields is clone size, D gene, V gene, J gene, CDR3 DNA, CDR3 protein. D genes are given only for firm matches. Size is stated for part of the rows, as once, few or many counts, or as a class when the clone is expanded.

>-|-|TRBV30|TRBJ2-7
TGTGCCTGGAGCCCCCTCCAGGCCGGCGAGCAGTACTTC
CAWSPLQAGEQYF
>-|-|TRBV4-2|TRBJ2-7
TGTGCCAGCAGCCAAGGACAGGTCGACTCCTACGAGCAGTACTTC
CASSQGQVDSYEQYF
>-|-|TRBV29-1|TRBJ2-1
TGCAGCGTTTACAGTAACAATGAGCAGTTCTTC
CSVYSNNEQFF
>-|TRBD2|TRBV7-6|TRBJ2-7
TGTGCCAGCAGCTATGGGACTAGCGAGTACTACGAGCAGTACTTC
CASSYGTSEYYEQYF
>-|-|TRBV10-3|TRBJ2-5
TGTGCCATCAGTGTGGTGGAATTCAGTAAGGCCCAGTACTTC
CAISVVEFSKAQYF
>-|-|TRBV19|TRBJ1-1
TGTGCCAGTAACGTGGGGACTGAAGCTTTCTTT
CASNVGTEAFF
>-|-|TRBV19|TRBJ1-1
TGTGCCAGTAGTGTCAGGGGCCTGAACACTGAAGCTTTCTTT
CASSVRGLNTEAFF
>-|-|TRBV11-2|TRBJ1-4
TGTGCCAGCAGCAGGGACGTCTGGGAAAAACTGTTTTTT
CASSRDVWEKLFF
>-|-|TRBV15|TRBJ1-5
TGTGCCACCAGCAGATTAGGTCATAGCAATCAGCCCCAGCATTTT
CATSRLGHSNQPQHF
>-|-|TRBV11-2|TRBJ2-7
TGTGCCAGCACCTCCGGAGGAGGGGAATCCGAGCAGTACTTC
CASTSGGGESEQYF
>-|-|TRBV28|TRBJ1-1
TGTGCCAGCAGTTTGCCCAGGAGCACTGAAGCTTTCTTT
CASSLPRSTEAFF
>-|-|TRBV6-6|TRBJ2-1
TGTGCCAGCAGTAAGGGGACTGACGCCTACAATGAGCAGTTCTTC
CASSKGTDAYNEQFF
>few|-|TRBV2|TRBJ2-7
TGTGCCAGCAGCCCAAGACACGGCTACGAGCAGTACTTC
CASSPRHGYEQYF
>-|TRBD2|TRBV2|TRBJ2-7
TGTGCCAGCAGTGAACCCCTAATAGCGGGAATTTCCTACGAGCAGTACTTC
CASSEPLIAGISYEQYF
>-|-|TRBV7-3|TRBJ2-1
TGTGCCAGCAGCTCCCAACGTGAGAATGAGCAGTTCTTC
CASSSQRENEQFF
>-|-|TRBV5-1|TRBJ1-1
TGCGCCAGCAGCTTGGGGGGTAGCACTGAAGCTTTCTTT
CASSLGGSTEAFF
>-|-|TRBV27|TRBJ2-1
TGTGCCAGCAGTTTAGTGGCAGTACCAGGCTACAATGAGCAGTTCTTC
CASSLVAVPGYNEQFF
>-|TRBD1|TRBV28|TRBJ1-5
TGTGCCAGCAGTAAGTCGGGACAGACATCAATTAGCAATCAGCCCCAGCATTTT
CASSKSGQTSISNQPQHF
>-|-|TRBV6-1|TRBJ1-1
TGTGCCAGCAGTTATTTTACTGGGGGCACTGAAGCTTTCTTT
CASSYFTGGTEAFF
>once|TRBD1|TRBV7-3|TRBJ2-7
TGTGCCAGCAGCTTACATCAAGGGGGCAGGGCCCTCGAGCAGTACTTC
CASSLHQGGRALEQYF
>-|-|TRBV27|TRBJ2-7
TGTGCCAGCAGTTTATCTGGAGGCTTCAACGAGCAGTACTTC
CASSLSGGFNEQYF
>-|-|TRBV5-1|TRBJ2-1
TGCGCCAGCAGCTTGGAATCAGGGTCAGGTCCCACTGAGCAGTTCTTC
CASSLESGSGPTEQFF
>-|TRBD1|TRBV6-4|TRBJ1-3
TGTGCCAGCAGTGGGTTCGAGGGACAGGCGAACTCTGGAAACACCATATATTTT
CASSGFEGQANSGNTIYF
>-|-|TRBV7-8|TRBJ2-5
TGTGCCAGCAGCCCGAGGGGTAGACAAGGGACCCAGTACTTC
CASSPRGRQGTQYF
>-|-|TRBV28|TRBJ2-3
TGTGCCAGCACGACCGGGACGGCAATCACAGATACGCAGTATTTT
CASTTGTAITDTQYF
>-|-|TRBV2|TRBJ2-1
TGTGCCAGCAGTGAAGCGCAGTTGGGCAATGAGCAGTTCTTC
CASSEAQLGNEQFF
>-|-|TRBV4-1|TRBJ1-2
TGCGCCAGCAGCCAAGTGGCGAATTACAGGGATGGTGGCTACACCTTC
CASSQVANYRDGGYTF
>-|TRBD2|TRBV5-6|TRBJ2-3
TGTGCCAGCAGCTTGGAGACTAGCGCGGCAGATACGCAGTATTTT
CASSLETSAADTQYF
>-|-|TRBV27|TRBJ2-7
TGTGCCAGCAGTGTAACTAGCTTGCCGATCTACGAGCAGTACTTC
CASSVTSLPIYEQYF
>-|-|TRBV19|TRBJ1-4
TGTGCCAGTAGTATAGCTAAGGGGCCGGGTGAAAAACTGTTTTTT
CASSIAKGPGEKLFF
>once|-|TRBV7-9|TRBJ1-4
TGTGCCAGCAGCCTCGAAGGGGCAACTAATGAAAAACTGTTTTTT
CASSLEGATNEKLFF
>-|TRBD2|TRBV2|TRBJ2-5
TGTGCCAGCAGTGATTGGCTAGCGGGATTGGAGACCCAGTACTTC
CASSDWLAGLETQYF
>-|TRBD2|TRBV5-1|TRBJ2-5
TGCGCCAGCTTGGGACTAGCGGGAGTCCCGGTACAAGAGACCCAGTACTTC
CASLGLAGVPVQETQYF
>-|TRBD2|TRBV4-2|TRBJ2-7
TGTGCCAGCAGCCAGGGACTAGGGGATATCTACGAGCAGTACTTC
CASSQGLGDIYEQYF
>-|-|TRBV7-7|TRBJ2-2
TGTGCCAGCAGCTTAGTCGGGAGCGGGTCCACCGGGGAGCTGTTTTTT
CASSLVGSGSTGELFF
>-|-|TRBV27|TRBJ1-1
TGTGCCAGCAGTCCCCATGGTAGGTCGTCCACTGAAGCTTTCTTT
CASSPHGRSSTEAFF
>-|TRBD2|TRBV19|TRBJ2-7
TGTGCCAGTAGTCTCCACGGACTAGGACTCTCCGAGCAGTACTTC
CASSLHGLGLSEQYF
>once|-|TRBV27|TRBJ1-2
TGTGCCAGCAGGCGGTCTGGCGCTAACTATGGCTACACCTTC
CASRRSGANYGYTF
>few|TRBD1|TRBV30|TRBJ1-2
TGTGCCTGGAGTGTTGGGACAGGGGTTGGCTACACCTTC
CAWSVGTGVGYTF
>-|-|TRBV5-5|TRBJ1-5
TGTGCCAGCAGCTTTGGGACAACTTATAGGGGGAGCAATCAGCCCCAGCATTTT
CASSFGTTYRGSNQPQHF
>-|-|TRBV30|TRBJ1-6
TGTGCCTGGGGGAGCAATTCACCCCTCCACTTT
CAWGSNSPLHF
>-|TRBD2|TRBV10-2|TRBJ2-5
TGCGCCAGCAGGACGGGAGGCGGAGAGACCCAGTACTTC
CASRTGGGETQYF
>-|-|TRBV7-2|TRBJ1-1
TGTGCCAGCAGCTGGGACCTGAACACTGAAGCTTTCTTT
CASSWDLNTEAFF
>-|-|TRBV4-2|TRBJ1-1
TGTGCCAGCAGCCAAGAAAGGCAGTGGGCGCGAAGTGAAGCTTTCTTT
CASSQERQWARSEAFF
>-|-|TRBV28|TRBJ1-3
TGTGCCAGCAGAAAGAACCAATTTCGGTCTGGAAACACCATATATTTT
CASRKNQFRSGNTIYF
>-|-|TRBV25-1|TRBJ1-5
TGTGCCAGCAGTGAGAAGGTAGGAGACACTAGCAATCAGCCCCAGCATTTT
CASSEKVGDTSNQPQHF
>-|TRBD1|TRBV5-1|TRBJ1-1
TGCGCCAGCAGCCCGCAGGGGGCGACGGGCACTGAAGCTTTCTTT
CASSPQGATGTEAFF
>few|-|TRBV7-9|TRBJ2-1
TGTGCCAGCAGCCTACGGACTGCTAACAATGAGCAGTTCTTC
CASSLRTANNEQFF
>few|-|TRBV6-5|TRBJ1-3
TGTGCCAGCGCAGGGAGTTACTCTGGAAACACCATATATTTT
CASAGSYSGNTIYF
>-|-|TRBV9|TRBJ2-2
TGTGCCAGCAGCGTAGGGACAATAAACACCGGGGAGCTGTTTTTT
CASSVGTINTGELFF
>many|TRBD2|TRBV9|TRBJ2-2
TGTGCCAGCAGCCTGACTAGCGGCTACAACACCGGGGAGCTGTTTTTT
CASSLTSGYNTGELFF
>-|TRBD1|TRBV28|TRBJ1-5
TGTGCCAGCAGTTCACCGAGGGGGCTCGAGCGCAATCAGCCCCAGCATTTT
CASSSPRGLERNQPQHF